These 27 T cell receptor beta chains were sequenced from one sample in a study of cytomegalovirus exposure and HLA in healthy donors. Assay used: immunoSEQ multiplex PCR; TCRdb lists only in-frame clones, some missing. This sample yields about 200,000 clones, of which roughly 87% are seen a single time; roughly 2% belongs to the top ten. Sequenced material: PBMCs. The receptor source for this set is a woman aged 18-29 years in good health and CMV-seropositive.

CDR3 in amino acids: CASSHPLAGASYEQYF. The CDR3 coding sequence is TGCGCCAGCAGCCACCCACTAGCGGGAGCTTCCTACGAGCAGTACTTC. The chain carries TRBV4-1 and TRBJ2-7, with 11 bases matching TRBD2. The CDR3 has 16 amino acids. J lost 1 base, V lost 3 bases, and 5 bases had no gene match. Germline V gives CDR1 MGHRA, CDR2 YSYEKL.

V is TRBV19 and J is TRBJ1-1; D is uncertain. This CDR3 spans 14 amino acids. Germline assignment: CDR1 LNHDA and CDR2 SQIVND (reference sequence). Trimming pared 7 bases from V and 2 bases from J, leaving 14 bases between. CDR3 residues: CASIFAGPNTEAFF. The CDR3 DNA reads TGTGCCAGTATATTCGCAGGCCCTAACACTGAAGCTTTCTTT.

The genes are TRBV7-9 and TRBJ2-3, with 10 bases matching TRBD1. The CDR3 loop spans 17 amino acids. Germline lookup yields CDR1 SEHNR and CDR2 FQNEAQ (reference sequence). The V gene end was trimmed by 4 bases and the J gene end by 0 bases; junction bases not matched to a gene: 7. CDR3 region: CASSSWTGGASTDTQYF. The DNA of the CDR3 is TGTGCCAGCAGCTCCTGGACAGGGGGAGCTAGCACAGATACGCAGTATTTT.

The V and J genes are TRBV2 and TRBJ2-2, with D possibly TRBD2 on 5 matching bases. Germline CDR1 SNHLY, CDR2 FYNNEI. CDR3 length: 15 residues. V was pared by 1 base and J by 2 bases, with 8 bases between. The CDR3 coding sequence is TGTGCCAGCAGTGAAGTAGGACTCAACACCGGGGAGCTGTTTTTT. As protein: CASSEVGLNTGELFF.

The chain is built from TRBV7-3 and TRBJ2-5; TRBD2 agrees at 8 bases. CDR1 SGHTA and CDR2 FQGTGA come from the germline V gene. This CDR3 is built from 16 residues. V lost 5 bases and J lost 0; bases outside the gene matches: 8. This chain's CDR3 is CASSILSGSNQETQYF. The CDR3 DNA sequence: TGTGCCAGCAGCATTCTCAGCGGGAGTAACCAAGAGACCCAGTACTTC.

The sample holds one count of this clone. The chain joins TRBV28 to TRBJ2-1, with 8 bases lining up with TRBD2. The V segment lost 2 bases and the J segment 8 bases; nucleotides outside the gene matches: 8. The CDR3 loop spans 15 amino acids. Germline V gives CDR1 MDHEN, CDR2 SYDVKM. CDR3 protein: CASSLTGLEFDEQFF. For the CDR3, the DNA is TGTGCCAGCAGTTTAACGGGACTAGAGTTCGATGAGCAGTTCTTC.

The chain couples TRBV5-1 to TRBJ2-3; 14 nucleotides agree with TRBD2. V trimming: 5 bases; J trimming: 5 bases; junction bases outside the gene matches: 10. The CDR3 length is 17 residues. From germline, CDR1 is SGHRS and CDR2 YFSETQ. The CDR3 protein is CASRSLTGTSGRDTQYF. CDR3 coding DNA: TGCGCCAGCAGATCTCTCACCGGGACTAGCGGGAGAGATACGCAGTATTTT.

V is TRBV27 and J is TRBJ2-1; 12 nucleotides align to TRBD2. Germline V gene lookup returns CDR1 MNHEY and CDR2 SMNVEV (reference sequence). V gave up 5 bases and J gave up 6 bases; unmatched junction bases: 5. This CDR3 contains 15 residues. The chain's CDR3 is CASSPPTSGGNEQFF. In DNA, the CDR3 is TGTGCCAGCAGTCCTCCGACTAGCGGGGGCAATGAGCAGTTCTTC.

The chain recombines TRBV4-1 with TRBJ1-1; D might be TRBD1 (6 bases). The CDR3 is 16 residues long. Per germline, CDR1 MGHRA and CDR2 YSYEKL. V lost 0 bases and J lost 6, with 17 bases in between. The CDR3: CASSQDLRGANPEAFF. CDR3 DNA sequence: TGCGCCAGCAGCCAAGACCTACGGGGGGCAAACCCTGAAGCTTTCTTT.

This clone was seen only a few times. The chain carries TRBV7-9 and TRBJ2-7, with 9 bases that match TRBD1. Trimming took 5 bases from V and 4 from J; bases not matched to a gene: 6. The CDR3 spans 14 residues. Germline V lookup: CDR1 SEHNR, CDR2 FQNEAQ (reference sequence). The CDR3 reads CASSNTGGRYEQYF. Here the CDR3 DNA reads TGTGCCAGCAGCAATACAGGGGGCCGATACGAGCAGTACTTC.

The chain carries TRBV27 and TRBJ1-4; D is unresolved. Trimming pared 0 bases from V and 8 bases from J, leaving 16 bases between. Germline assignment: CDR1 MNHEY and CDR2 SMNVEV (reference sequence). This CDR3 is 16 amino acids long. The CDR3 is CASSLSAVTDWEKLFF. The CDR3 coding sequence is TGTGCCAGCAGTTTATCGGCTGTCACCGACTGGGAAAAACTGTTTTTT. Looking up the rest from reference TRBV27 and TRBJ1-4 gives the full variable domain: EAQVTQNPRYLITVTGKKLTVTCSQNMNHEYMSWYRQDPGLGLRQIYYSMNVEVTDKGDVPEGYKVSRKEKRNFPLILESPSPNQTSLYFCASSLSAVTDWEKLFFGSGTQLSVL.

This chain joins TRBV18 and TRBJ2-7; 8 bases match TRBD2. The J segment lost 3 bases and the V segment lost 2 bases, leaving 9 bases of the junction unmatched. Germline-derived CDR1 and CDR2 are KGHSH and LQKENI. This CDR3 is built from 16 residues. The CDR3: CASSPVSAGGHYEQYF. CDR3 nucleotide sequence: TGTGCCAGCTCACCAGTATCCGCGGGAGGCCACTACGAGCAGTACTTC.

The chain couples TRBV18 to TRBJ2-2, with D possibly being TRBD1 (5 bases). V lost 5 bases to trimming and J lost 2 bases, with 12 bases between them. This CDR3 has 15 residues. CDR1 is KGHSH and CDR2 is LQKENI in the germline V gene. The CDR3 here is CASSANRINTGELFF. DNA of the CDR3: TGTGCCAGCTCAGCAAACAGGATTAACACCGGGGAGCTGTTTTTT.

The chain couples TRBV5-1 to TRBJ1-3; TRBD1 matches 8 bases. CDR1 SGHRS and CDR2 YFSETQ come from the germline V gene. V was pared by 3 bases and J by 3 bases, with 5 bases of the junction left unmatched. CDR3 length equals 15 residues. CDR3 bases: TGCGCCAGCAGCTCCAGGGGGCGAAGTGGAAACACCATATATTTT. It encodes CASSSRGRSGNTIYF.

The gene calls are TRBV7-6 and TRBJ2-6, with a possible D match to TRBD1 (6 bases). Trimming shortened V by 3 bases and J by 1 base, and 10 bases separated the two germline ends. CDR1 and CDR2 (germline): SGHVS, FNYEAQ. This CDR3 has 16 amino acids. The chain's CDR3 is CASSLLQGSGANVLTF. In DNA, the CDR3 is TGTGCCAGCAGCTTGTTACAGGGTTCTGGGGCCAACGTCCTGACTTTC.

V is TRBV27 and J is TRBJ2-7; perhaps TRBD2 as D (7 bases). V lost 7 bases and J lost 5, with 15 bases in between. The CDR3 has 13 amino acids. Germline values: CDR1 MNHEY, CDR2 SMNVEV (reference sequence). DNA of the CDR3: TGTGCCAGCAAGAGGGGGGGAGGGCACGAGCAGTACTTC. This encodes CASKRGGGHEQYF.

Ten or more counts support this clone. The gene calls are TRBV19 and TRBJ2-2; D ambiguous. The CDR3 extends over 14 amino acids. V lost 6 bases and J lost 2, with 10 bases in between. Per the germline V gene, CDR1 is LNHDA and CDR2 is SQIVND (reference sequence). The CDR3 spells CASRKHLNTGELFF. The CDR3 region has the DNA TGTGCCAGTAGAAAACACCTCAACACCGGGGAGCTGTTTTTT.

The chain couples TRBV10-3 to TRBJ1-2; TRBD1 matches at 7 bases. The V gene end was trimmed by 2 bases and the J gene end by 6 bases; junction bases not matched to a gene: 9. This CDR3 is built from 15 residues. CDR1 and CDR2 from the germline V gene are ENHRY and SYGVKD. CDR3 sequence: CAISERQGDSHGYTF. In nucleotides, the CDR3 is TGTGCCATCAGTGAGAGACAGGGAGATTCGCATGGCTACACCTTC.

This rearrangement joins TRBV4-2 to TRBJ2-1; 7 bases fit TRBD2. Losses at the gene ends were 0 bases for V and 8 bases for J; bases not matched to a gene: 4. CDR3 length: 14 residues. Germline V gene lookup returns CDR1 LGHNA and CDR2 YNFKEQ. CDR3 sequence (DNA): TGTGCCAGCAGCCAAGAAATGGCGGGAGATGAGCAGTTCTTC. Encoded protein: CASSQEMAGDEQFF.

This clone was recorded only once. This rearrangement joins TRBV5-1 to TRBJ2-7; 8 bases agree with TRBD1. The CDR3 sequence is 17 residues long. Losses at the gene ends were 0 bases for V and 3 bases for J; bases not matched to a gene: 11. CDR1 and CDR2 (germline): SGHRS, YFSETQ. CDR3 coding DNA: TGCGCCAGCAGCTTGGCCGAGACAGGGGCCGCGGTCTACGAGCAGTACTTC. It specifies CASSLAETGAAVYEQYF.

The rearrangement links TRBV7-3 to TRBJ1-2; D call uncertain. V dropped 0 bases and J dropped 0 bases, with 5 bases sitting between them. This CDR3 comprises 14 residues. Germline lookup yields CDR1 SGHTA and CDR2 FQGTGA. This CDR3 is CASSLTGANYGYTF. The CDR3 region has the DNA TGTGCCAGCAGCTTAACGGGAGCTAACTATGGCTACACCTTC. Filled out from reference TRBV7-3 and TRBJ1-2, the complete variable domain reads GAGVSQTPSNKVTEKGKYVELRCDPISGHTALYWYRQSLGQGPEFLIYFQGTGAADDSGLPNDRFFAVRPEGSVSTLKIQRTERGDSAVYLCASSLTGANYGYTFGSGTRLTVV.

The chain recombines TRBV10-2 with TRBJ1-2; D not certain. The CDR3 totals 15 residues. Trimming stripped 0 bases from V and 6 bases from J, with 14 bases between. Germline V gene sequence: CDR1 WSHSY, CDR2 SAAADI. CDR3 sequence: CASSESGPHSHGYTF. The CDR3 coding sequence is TGCGCCAGCAGTGAGTCTGGGCCTCATTCCCATGGCTACACCTTC.

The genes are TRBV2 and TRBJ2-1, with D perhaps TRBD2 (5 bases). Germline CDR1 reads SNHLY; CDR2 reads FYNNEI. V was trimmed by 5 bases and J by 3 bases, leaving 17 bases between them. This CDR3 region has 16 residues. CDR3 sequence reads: CASSSPERLNYNEQFF. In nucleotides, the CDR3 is TGTGCCAGCAGTTCTCCAGAGCGGCTAAACTACAATGAGCAGTTCTTC.

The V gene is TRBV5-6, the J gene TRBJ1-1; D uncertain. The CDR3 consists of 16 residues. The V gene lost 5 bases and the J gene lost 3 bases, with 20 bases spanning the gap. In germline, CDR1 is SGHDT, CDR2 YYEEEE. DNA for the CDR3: TGTGCCAGCAGTAGCCCCACCGCCGTCTGGGACACTGAAGCTTTCTTT. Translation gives CASSSPTAVWDTEAFF.

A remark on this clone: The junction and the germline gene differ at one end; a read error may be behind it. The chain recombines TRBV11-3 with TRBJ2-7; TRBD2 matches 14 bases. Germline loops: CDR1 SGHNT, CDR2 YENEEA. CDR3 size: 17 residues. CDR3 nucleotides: TGTGCCAGCAGCCCGGGACTAGCGGGAGAAGCCTCCTCCGAGCAGTACTTC. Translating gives CASSPGLAGEASSEQYF.

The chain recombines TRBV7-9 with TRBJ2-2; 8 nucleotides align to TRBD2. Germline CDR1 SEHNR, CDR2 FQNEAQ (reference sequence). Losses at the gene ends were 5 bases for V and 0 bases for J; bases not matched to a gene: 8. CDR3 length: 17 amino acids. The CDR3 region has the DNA TGTGCCAGCAGCCACGCCTGGGGACTAGCGAACACCGGGGAGCTGTTTTTT. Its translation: CASSHAWGLANTGELFF.

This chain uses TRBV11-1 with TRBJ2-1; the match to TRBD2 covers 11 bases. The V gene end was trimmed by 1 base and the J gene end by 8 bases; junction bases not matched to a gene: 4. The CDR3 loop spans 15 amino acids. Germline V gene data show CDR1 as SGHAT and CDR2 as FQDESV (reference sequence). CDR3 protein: CASSLVTSGSYEQFF. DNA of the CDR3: TGTGCCAGCAGCTTAGTAACTAGCGGGAGCTATGAGCAGTTCTTC.